The entry that follows covers one TCR beta chain sequence. The antigen is undetermined. Sample-barcoded 5' priming and a J-beta primer mix drove a second PCR of about 7 to 12 cycles. TCRdb re-called the 5' RACE reads with MiXCR, one entry per CDR3 protein. Of nearly 1 million distinct CDR3 sequences in the sample, roughly 51% are singletons; the top ten hold around 21%. The data belong to a study of blood T cells in healthy people across ages. Points from the study as a whole: Diversity was higher, and naive CD4+ cells more numerous, in long-lived donors than in aged donors.

Unmatched junction bases numbered 8, after V lost 0 bases and J lost 5 bases. Germline-derived CDR1 and CDR2 are SEHNR and FQNEAQ (reference sequence). This CDR3 has 18 amino acids. Specimen: blood. The receptor comes from a woman in her fifties or sixties in good health. The V call is TRBV7-9, the J call TRBJ2-3; 13 bases align to TRBD2. The CDR3 bases are TGTGCCAGCAGCTTAGCGCTATCAGGACTAGCGGGAGAAGATACGCAGTATTTT. It encodes CASSLALSGLAGEDTQYF.